This T cell receptor (beta chain) was retrieved from a study of blood T cell repertoires in COVID-19. Study in general: The study drew acute and convalescent COVID-19 samples from the United States, Italy and Spain. The cDNA or gDNA used as material had been derived from T cells, B-cell-depleted T cells, or PBMCs.

This CDR3 spans 12 amino acids. The ends were cut back, 3 bases at V and 2 bases at J, with 7 bases in the middle. Per the germline V gene, CDR1 is DFQATT and CDR2 is SNEGSKA (reference sequence). Methods used by the authors: Estimates of nucleated cell counts were drawn from the amplification of reference gene primers. The table came from immunoSEQ multiplex PCR; TCRdb's copy has only in-frame clones and leaves some out. The V and J calls and clone size are taken from that table; D and trimming were inferred from the DNA. The table has tens of thousands of clones, more than 75% seen once. This TCR was sampled from a woman aged 55-70 years with acute or convalescent COVID-19. The sequenced sample consisted of peripheral blood. The genes are TRBV20-1 and TRBJ1-2; D uncertain. The CDR3 coding sequence is TGCAGTGCTAGTAGCAGGAACTATGGCTACACCTTC. It specifies CSASSRNYGYTF.